This entry lists 15 T cell receptor beta chains sequenced from one sample in a study of molecular identifiers for immune sequencing clone quantification. TCRdb re-called the PCR reads with MiXCR, one entry per CDR3 protein. Among over 600,000 distinct CDR3 sequences listed, around 20% were seen once. Sequenced input: naive CD8+ T cells from blood, with Jurkat cell RNA spiked in. Subset here: FACS-sorted CD8+CD4-CCR7+CD45RA+ naive T cells. These receptors all come from a human donor in good health. Some libraries in this study had Jurkat cell RNA spiked in.

The J gene is TRBJ1-1, the V gene TRBV4-1, with D tentatively TRBD1 (5 bases). Germline loops: CDR1 MGHRA, CDR2 YSYEKL. CDR3 length: 15 residues. Deletions cut 5 bases from V and 1 base from J, with 14 bases between. The CDR3 protein is CASSLWEGTNTEAFF. In DNA, the CDR3 is TGCGCCAGCAGCTTATGGGAGGGGACGAACACTGAAGCTTTCTTT.

To note about this clonotype: A much larger clone is a single base away; this may be a read error. This CDR3 is missing its conserved last phenylalanine or tryptophan, likely due to a read error. The gene calls are TRBV30 and TRBJ1-4; 8 bases match TRBD1. The V gene's germline CDR1 is GTSNPN and CDR2 SVGIG (reference sequence). V lost 6 bases, J lost 8 bases, and 8 bases stayed unmatched. The CDR3 length is 13 residues. The CDR3: CACTTGESEKLFC. CDR3 nucleotide sequence: TGTGCCTGCACGACAGGGGAATCAGAAAAACTGTTTTGT.

This clonotype was seen ten or more times. V and J are TRBV30 and TRBJ2-7; TRBD1 might be the D (6 bases). CDR3 length: 14 residues. Between the trimmed V and J ends, which lost 3 bases and 3 bases, there was a span of 15 bases. Germline values: CDR1 GTSNPN, CDR2 SVGIG (reference sequence). Here the CDR3 reads CAWREIQGLYEQYF. The CDR3 nucleotides read TGTGCCTGGAGAGAAATACAGGGCCTCTACGAGCAGTACTTC. Supplemented by reference TRBV30 and TRBJ2-7, the full variable domain reads SQTIHQWPATLVQPVGSPLSLECTVEGTSNPNLYWYRQAAGRGLQLLFYSVGIGQISSEVPQNLSASRPQDRQFILSSKKLLLSDSGFYLCAWREIQGLYEQYFGPGTRLTVT.

The gene calls are TRBV7-9 and TRBJ1-1; 9 positions match TRBD1. Germline lookup yields CDR1 SEHNR and CDR2 FQNEAQ (reference sequence). The CDR3 is made up of 16 amino acids. With V trimmed by 5 bases and J by 3 bases, 10 bases remained unmatched. CDR3 sequence (DNA): TGTGCCAGCAGCACTACGACAGGGGGTAGTGACACTGAAGCTTTCTTT. It translates to CASSTTTGGSDTEAFF.

This clonotype was picked up many times. The rearrangement joins TRBV4-1 to TRBJ2-7; D not certain. This CDR3 has 18 residues. V was shortened by 2 bases and J by 0 bases, with 20 bases between the two germline ends. Per the germline V gene, CDR1 is MGHRA and CDR2 is YSYEKL. The CDR3 nucleotides read TGCGCCAGCAGCCAAAGCCCACCGACTTCCTTGAGCTCCTACGAGCAGTACTTC. It specifies CASSQSPPTSLSSYEQYF.

V and J are TRBV7-2 and TRBJ2-2; maybe TRBD2 (6 bases). CDR1 and CDR2 from the germline V gene are SGHTA and FQGNSA. V shed 5 bases and J shed 4 bases, with 14 bases lying between them. The CDR3 consists of 15 residues. CDR3 region: CASSQLRDFTGELFF. In nucleotides, the CDR3 is TGTGCCAGCAGCCAACTCCGGGACTTCACCGGGGAGCTGTTTTTT.

This clonotype was seen a few times. The V gene is TRBV6-2 or TRBV6-3, the J gene TRBJ1-1; possible D gene TRBD1, 6 bases. Per germline, CDR1 MNHEY and CDR2 SVGEGT. V was shortened by 1 base and J by 0 bases, with 9 bases between the two germline ends. The CDR3 contains 15 residues. The CDR3 DNA is TGTGCCAGCAGTTACTTGGGGGGCATGAACACTGAAGCTTTCTTT. Amino acid sequence: CASSYLGGMNTEAFF.

Points on this clonotype: An end of the junction differs from the germline gene, which may be a read error. V usage is TRBV3-1 and J usage is TRBJ2-7; maybe TRBD2 (5 bases). The CDR3 length is 13 residues. Germline values: CDR1 LGHDT, CDR2 YNNKEL (reference sequence). The CDR3 is CASSQDRGYEQCF. CDR3 bases: TGTGCCAGCAGCCAAGATCGGGGTTACGAGCAGTGCTTC.

This clonotype was counted at least ten times. This sequence joins TRBV6-5 and TRBJ2-3; 7 nucleotides agree with TRBD1. The germline CDR1 and CDR2 sequences are MNHEY and SVGAGI. The V and J ends lost 2 bases and 1 base, in that order; junction bases with no gene match: 12. The CDR3 spans 18 residues. This CDR3 reads CASSYTGTALGGTDTQYF. CDR3 DNA: TGTGCCAGCAGTTACACCGGGACAGCCCTTGGGGGCACAGATACGCAGTATTTT.

This clonotype occurred once. A much larger clone sits a single nucleotide away, making a read error possible. The conserved phenylalanine or tryptophan is not found at the CDR3 terminus, so this likely reflects a read error. This chain connects TRBV28 to TRBJ2-7; D may be TRBD2 (5 bases). Trimming removed 2 bases from V and 5 bases from J, with 16 bases in between. This CDR3 contains 15 residues. Looked up from germline, CDR1 is MDHEN and CDR2 is SYDVKM. This CDR3 reads CASSLIASPEDEQYS. Here the CDR3 DNA reads TGTGCCAGCAGTTTAATTGCTTCCCCGGAGGACGAGCAGTACTCC.

Many counts were recorded for this clonotype. The chain joins TRBV11-2 to TRBJ1-1, with D possibly matching TRBD1 (5 bases). There are 15 residues in the CDR3. Between the trimmed V and J ends, which lost 2 bases and 4 bases, there was a span of 14 bases. CDR1 is SGHAT and CDR2 is FQNNGV in the germline V gene. The DNA of the CDR3 is TGTGCCAGCAGCTTACTGTTGGGGCCTAGCACTGAAGCTTTCTTT. This translates into CASSLLLGPSTEAFF.

Concerning this clonotype: With a much larger clone just one base away, this may be a read error. This chain joins TRBV20-1 and TRBJ1-5; no clear D. Germline lookup yields CDR1 DFQATT and CDR2 SNEGSKA (reference sequence). CDR3 length equals 14 residues. V was trimmed by 6 bases and J by 0 bases, leaving 12 bases between them. This CDR3 is CSASEIYSNQPQHF. The DNA for the CDR3 is TGCAGTGCAAGCGAGATTTATAGCAATCAGCCCCAGCATTTT.

This clonotype was seen a handful of times. The rearrangement links TRBV19 to TRBJ2-7; 7 bases line up with TRBD2. The V gene's germline CDR1 is LNHDA and CDR2 SQIVND (reference sequence). The CDR3 runs 14 residues. The junction had 6 bases not matched to a gene; V was cut back by 5 bases and J by 2 bases. This CDR3 reads CASSEGLPTYEQYF. Here the CDR3 DNA reads TGTGCCAGTAGTGAGGGACTACCCACCTACGAGCAGTACTTC.

This clonotype was recorded at least ten times. The chain carries TRBV12-3 or TRBV12-4 and TRBJ1-5, with 8 nucleotides matching TRBD1. Trimming cost V 3 bases and J 7 bases; bases outside gene matches: 5. The CDR3 consists of 14 residues. CDR3 loop: CASSFGQGRQPQHF. CDR3 in DNA: TGTGCCAGCAGTTTTGGACAGGGACGGCAGCCCCAGCATTTT.

In its sample, this clonotype was seen many times. The J gene is TRBJ1-1, the V gene TRBV20-1; a weak D match, TRBD1 (5 bases). This CDR3 has 17 residues. V lost 3 bases and J 5 bases, leaving 25 bases between the germline ends. Germline CDR1 and CDR2: DFQATT and SNEGSKA (reference sequence). CDR3 DNA sequence: TGCAGTGCTAGTGGGAGCCTAAAACGGGACGGGGTGACTGAAGCTTTCTTT. The encoded protein is CSASGSLKRDGVTEAFF.